This T cell receptor beta chain was captured in a study of T cells in Graves' hyperthyroidism and ophthalmopathy. V dropped 2 bases and J dropped 7; count of bases not matched to a gene: 8. The CDR3 spans 16 residues. The germline gives CDR1 LNHDA, CDR2 SQIVND (reference sequence). General study results and limits: Ophthalmopathy onset followed model prediction by a median roughly 6.5 months.

Graves' hyperthyroidism was deemed stable given no ophthalmopathy progression within 18 months. Reasons for excluding patients were uncontrolled infection, other autoimmune disease, pregnancy or lactation. Extraction of PBMCs used roughly 9.6 ml of fresh peripheral blood. With regard to this clonotype: Its target is unknown.

TCR beta CDR3 sequences were amplified from RNA transcripts. When the TCR CDR3 underwent first-round RT-PCR, the HTBI primer set was used. Using its own MiXCR run on the multiplex PCR reads, TCRdb lists one record per CDR3 protein. Among approximately 210,000 distinct CDR3 sequences, 17% were seen once, and the ten largest hold approximately 50%. The sequencing input was blood. The receptor's source is a man in his fifties or sixties with Graves' hyperthyroidism. The rearrangement joins TRBV19 to TRBJ1-5; 10 bases align to TRBD1. The CDR3 protein is CASSIWGQGSGQPQHF. The CDR3 DNA reads TGTGCCAGTAGTATATGGGGACAGGGGTCTGGACAGCCCCAGCATTTT.